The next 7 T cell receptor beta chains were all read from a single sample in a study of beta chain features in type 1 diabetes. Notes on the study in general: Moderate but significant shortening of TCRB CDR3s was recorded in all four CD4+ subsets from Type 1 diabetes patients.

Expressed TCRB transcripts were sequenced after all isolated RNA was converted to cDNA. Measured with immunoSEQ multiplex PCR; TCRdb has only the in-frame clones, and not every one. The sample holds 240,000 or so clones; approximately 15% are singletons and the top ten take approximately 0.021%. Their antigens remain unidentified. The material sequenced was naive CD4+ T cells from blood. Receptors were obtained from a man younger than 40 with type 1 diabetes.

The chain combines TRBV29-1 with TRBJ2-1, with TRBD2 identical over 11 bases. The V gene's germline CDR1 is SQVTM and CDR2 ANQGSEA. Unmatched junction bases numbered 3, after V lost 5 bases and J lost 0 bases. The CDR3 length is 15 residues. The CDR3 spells CSVSSGGPSYNEQFF. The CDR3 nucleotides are TGCAGCGTTTCTAGCGGGGGGCCCTCCTACAATGAGCAGTTCTTC.

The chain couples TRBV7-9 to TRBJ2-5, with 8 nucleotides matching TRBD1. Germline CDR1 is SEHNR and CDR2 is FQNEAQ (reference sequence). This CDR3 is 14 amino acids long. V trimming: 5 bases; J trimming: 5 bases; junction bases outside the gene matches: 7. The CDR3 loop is CASSEDRAGETQYF. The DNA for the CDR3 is TGTGCCAGCAGCGAGGACAGGGCTGGGGAGACCCAGTACTTC.

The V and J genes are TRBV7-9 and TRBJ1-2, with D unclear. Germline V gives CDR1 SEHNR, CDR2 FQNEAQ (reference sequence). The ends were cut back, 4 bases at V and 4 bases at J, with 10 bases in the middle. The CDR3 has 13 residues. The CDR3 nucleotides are TGTGCCAGCAGCTCCCGACTGGGCTATGGCTACACCTTC. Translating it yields CASSSRLGYGYTF.

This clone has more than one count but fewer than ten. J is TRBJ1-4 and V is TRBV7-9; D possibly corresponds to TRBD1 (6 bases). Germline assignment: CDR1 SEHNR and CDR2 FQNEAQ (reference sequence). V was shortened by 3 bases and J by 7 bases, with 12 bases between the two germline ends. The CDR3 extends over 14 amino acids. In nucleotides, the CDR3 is TGTGCCAGCAGCTTCGACAGGTTGGGTGAAAAACTGTTTTTT. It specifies CASSFDRLGEKLFF.

This CDR3 reads CASSPSPGADSPLHF. The CDR3 region has the DNA TGTGCCAGCTCACCCTCCCCAGGGGCGGATTCACCCCTCCACTTT. V gene TRBV18 combines with J gene TRBJ1-6, with D possibly matching TRBD1 (6 bases). The germline CDR1 and CDR2 sequences are KGHSH and LQKENI. The CDR3 consists of 15 residues. V was trimmed by 3 bases and J by 8 bases, leaving 14 bases between them.

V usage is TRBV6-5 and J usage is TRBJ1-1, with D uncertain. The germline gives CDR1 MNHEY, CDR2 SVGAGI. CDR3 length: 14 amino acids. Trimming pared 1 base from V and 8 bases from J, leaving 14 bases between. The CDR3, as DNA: TGTGCCAGCAGTTACTGGGCCGCACCCGTCGAAGCTTTCTTT. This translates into CASSYWAAPVEAFF.

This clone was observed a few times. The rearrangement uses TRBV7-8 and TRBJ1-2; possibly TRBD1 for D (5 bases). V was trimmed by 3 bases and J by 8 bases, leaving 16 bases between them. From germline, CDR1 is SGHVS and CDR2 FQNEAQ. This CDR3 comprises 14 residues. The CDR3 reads CASSFTGLMGGYTF. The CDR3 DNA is TGTGCCAGCAGCTTCACAGGACTAATGGGGGGCTACACCTTC.